These T cell receptor beta chains were read from a single sample in a study of regulatory T cells in long-lasting Graves disease. MiXCR, run by TCRdb on the multiplex PCR reads, gives a single entry per CDR3 protein. The sample lists some 330,000 distinct CDR3 sequences, roughly 23% occurring once. The source material was peripheral blood mononuclear cells (PBMCs), sampled when the disease was refractory, from a patient treated with antithyroid drugs. Receptors originate from a middle-aged woman with Graves disease. CDR3s include the opening cysteine and the closing phenylalanine or tryptophan. Each record gives: CDR3 protein, CDR3 DNA, clone size, J gene, D gene, V gene. The D gene is left open where the match is weak. Rows give clone size only sometimes, using once, few, many, or a class for an expanded clone.

CDR3: CASSKTYHSNSEAFF
DNA: TGTGCCAGTAGCAAGACTTACCACTCAAACTCTGAAGCTTTCTTT
size: -
J: TRBJ1-1
D: -
V: TRBV19

CDR3: CASSFGLPGKNEKLFF
DNA: TGCGCCAGCAGCTTCGGCCTCCCAGGGAAAAATGAAAAACTGTTTTTT
size: many
J: TRBJ1-4
D: -
V: TRBV5-1

CDR3: CASSVGTSDQETQYF
DNA: TGTGCCAGCAGTGTAGGGACTAGCGACCAAGAGACCCAGTACTTC
size: -
J: TRBJ2-5
D: TRBD2
V: TRBV2

CDR3: CASSYSGLVTTTGELFF
DNA: TGTGCCAGCAGTTACTCTGGACTAGTTACCACTACCGGGGAGCTGTTTTTT
size: -
J: TRBJ2-2
D: TRBD2
V: TRBV6-9

CDR3: CSIQGPEKLFF
DNA: TGCAGTATTCAGGGACCCGAAAAACTGTTTTTT
size: many
J: TRBJ1-4
D: -
V: TRBV20-1

CDR3: CASSLYGLLGRRSFTGELFF
DNA: TGTGCCAGCAGTTTATATGGTCTGTTGGGCAGGAGGAGTTTTACCGGGGAGCTGTTTTTT
size: -
J: TRBJ2-2
D: -
V: TRBV28

CDR3: CSARLGRGPSHKNIQYF
DNA: TGCAGTGCCCGACTCGGAAGAGGCCCCAGCCATAAAAACATTCAGTACTTC
size: few
J: TRBJ2-4
D: -
V: TRBV20-1

CDR3: CASSLTSYRAEQYF
DNA: TGTGCCAGCAGTTTAACTTCCTATAGGGCCGAGCAGTACTTC
size: many
J: TRBJ2-7
D: -
V: TRBV28

CDR3: CSVDSGRALNEQFF
DNA: TGCAGTGTTGATAGCGGGAGGGCCCTCAATGAGCAGTTCTTC
size: -
J: TRBJ2-1
D: TRBD2
V: TRBV20-1

CDR3: CASSTGTTSTDTQYF
DNA: TGTGCCAGTAGTACCGGGACTACCAGCACAGATACGCAGTATTTT
size: once
J: TRBJ2-3
D: TRBD2
V: TRBV19

CDR3: CASSLISGDSYNEQFF
DNA: TGTGCCAGCAGTTTAATATCAGGGGATTCCTACAATGAGCAGTTCTTC
size: -
J: TRBJ2-1
D: -
V: TRBV28

CDR3: CSANVNTEAFF
DNA: TGCAGTGCTAACGTTAACACTGAAGCTTTCTTT
size: -
J: TRBJ1-1
D: -
V: TRBV20-1

CDR3: CASSFRYNSNVNEKLFF
DNA: TGTGCCAGCAGTTTCCGTTATAACAGTAACGTTAATGAAAAACTGTTTTTT
size: many
J: TRBJ1-4
D: -
V: TRBV28

CDR3: CASSLELSNTGELFF
DNA: TGCGCCAGCAGCTTGGAGCTATCGAACACCGGGGAGCTGTTTTTT
size: -
J: TRBJ2-2
D: -
V: TRBV5-1

CDR3: CASSPGLAGGRGTNEQFF
DNA: TGTGCCAGCAGCCCGGGACTAGCGGGAGGGCGTGGTACGAATGAGCAGTTCTTC
size: -
J: TRBJ2-1
D: TRBD2
V: TRBV5-5

CDR3: CASRGTGGAKGNQPQHF
DNA: TGTGCCAGCAGGGGGACAGGGGGCGCGAAGGGCAATCAGCCCCAGCATTTT
size: -
J: TRBJ1-5
D: TRBD1
V: TRBV2

CDR3: CASTILGTEAFF
DNA: TGTGCCAGCACCATCTTGGGGACTGAAGCTTTCTTT
size: many
J: TRBJ1-1
D: -
V: TRBV11-2

CDR3: CASRLQGSPYEQYF
DNA: TGTGCCAGCAGGTTACAGGGGTCACCCTACGAGCAGTACTTC
size: -
J: TRBJ2-7
D: TRBD1
V: TRBV27

CDR3: CASSRQGASEAFF
DNA: TGTGCCAGCTCCAGACAGGGGGCTTCTGAAGCTTTCTTT
size: -
J: TRBJ1-1
D: TRBD1
V: TRBV18

CDR3: CASSVESRLAGAATDTGELFF
DNA: TGTGCCAGCAGCGTAGAATCGAGGCTAGCGGGAGCTGCCACAGACACCGGGGAGCTGTTTTTT
size: few
J: TRBJ2-2
D: TRBD2
V: TRBV9

CDR3: CASSPPRVRVNTGELFF
DNA: TGTGCCAGCAGCCCTCCCCGGGTGCGGGTAAACACCGGGGAGCTGTTTTTT
size: -
J: TRBJ2-2
D: -
V: TRBV7-2

CDR3: CASSLVGSGQETQYF
DNA: TGTGCCAGCAGCTTAGTAGGTAGCGGACAGGAGACCCAGTACTTC
size: many
J: TRBJ2-5
D: -
V: TRBV7-8

CDR3: CASSLSMGSRGETQYF
DNA: TGTGCCAGCAGTTTATCGATGGGCAGTCGGGGAGAGACCCAGTACTTC
size: -
J: TRBJ2-5
D: -
V: TRBV27

CDR3: CAWRGTSGRRDTQYF
DNA: TGTGCCTGGAGAGGGACTAGCGGGAGACGAGATACGCAGTATTTT
size: once
J: TRBJ2-3
D: TRBD2
V: TRBV30

CDR3: CASSLGGPRRDTGELFF
DNA: TGCGCCAGCAGCTTGGGAGGGCCGCGCAGGGACACCGGGGAGCTGTTTTTT
size: -
J: TRBJ2-2
D: -
V: TRBV5-1

CDR3: CASSPPSNTGNQPQHF
DNA: TGTGCCAGCAGTCCTCCCTCTAATACTGGCAATCAGCCCCAGCATTTT
size: many
J: TRBJ1-5
D: -
V: TRBV2

CDR3: CASRQTIDRPNQPQHF
DNA: TGTGCCAGCAGGCAAACCATCGACAGGCCGAATCAGCCCCAGCATTTT
size: many
J: TRBJ1-5
D: -
V: TRBV6-1

CDR3: CASIATPASTEAFF
DNA: TGTGCCAGCATAGCTACTCCGGCGAGCACTGAAGCTTTCTTT
size: many
J: TRBJ1-1
D: -
V: TRBV2

CDR3: CASSFDWGRLANEQYF
DNA: TGTGCCAGCAGCTTTGATTGGGGGCGTCTAGCCAACGAGCAGTACTTC
size: few
J: TRBJ2-7
D: -
V: TRBV28

CDR3: CASSASGREEETQYF
DNA: TGTGCCAGTAGTGCAAGCGGGAGAGAGGAAGAGACCCAGTACTTC
size: few
J: TRBJ2-5
D: TRBD2
V: TRBV19

CDR3: CASSPSGGGHEQYF
DNA: TGTGCCAGCAGCCCTTCGGGGGGGGGCCACGAGCAGTACTTC
size: many
J: TRBJ2-7
D: TRBD2
V: TRBV28

CDR3: CASGFLARGSGLSGNTIYF
DNA: TGTGCTAGTGGTTTCCTGGCCAGGGGTAGCGGTTTGAGTGGAAACACCATATATTTT
size: few
J: TRBJ1-3
D: -
V: TRBV12-5

CDR3: CASSLPWTGSNQPQHF
DNA: TGTGCCAGCAGTTTACCCTGGACAGGGTCCAATCAGCCCCAGCATTTT
size: many
J: TRBJ1-5
D: TRBD1
V: TRBV28

CDR3: CASSQAGGPLEQYF
DNA: TGTGCCAGCAGCCAAGCAGGGGGGCCCCTCGAGCAGTACTTC
size: -
J: TRBJ2-7
D: -
V: TRBV14

CDR3: CASSLKAGGAGYTF
DNA: TGCGCCAGCAGCTTGAAGGCAGGGGGCGCGGGCTACACCTTC
size: many
J: TRBJ1-2
D: TRBD1
V: TRBV5-1

CDR3: CASSPGTRTNTGELFF
DNA: TGTGCCAGCAGCCCGGGGACCCGAACGAACACCGGGGAGCTGTTTTTT
size: -
J: TRBJ2-2
D: -
V: TRBV4-2

CDR3: CASSGLQGDEKLFF
DNA: TGTGCCAGCAGCGGACTACAGGGAGATGAAAAACTGTTTTTT
size: many
J: TRBJ1-4
D: -
V: TRBV7-9

CDR3: CASSFRGGKGVGDTQYF
DNA: TGCGCCAGCAGTTTCCGGGGCGGGAAAGGGGTCGGAGATACGCAGTATTTT
size: -
J: TRBJ2-3
D: -
V: TRBV5-1

CDR3: CASSRTSTSGSKETQYF
DNA: TGTGCCAGCAGCCGAACATCAACTAGCGGGAGTAAAGAGACCCAGTACTTC
size: -
J: TRBJ2-5
D: TRBD2
V: TRBV3-1

CDR3: CASSVETAGGNTDTQYF
DNA: TGTGCCAGCAGCGTAGAGACAGCGGGAGGTAATACAGATACGCAGTATTTT
size: -
J: TRBJ2-3
D: TRBD2
V: TRBV9

CDR3: CASSLSSGGNTGELFF
DNA: TGTGCCAGCAGCTTAAGTTCGGGAGGGAACACCGGGGAGCTGTTTTTT
size: -
J: TRBJ2-2
D: TRBD2
V: TRBV7-3

CDR3: CASSLAALLAGGPGTKNIQYF
DNA: TGTGCCAGCAGCTTAGCGGCCCTCCTAGCGGGAGGGCCAGGAACCAAAAACATTCAGTACTTC
size: -
J: TRBJ2-4
D: TRBD2
V: TRBV7-9

CDR3: CASSSLYTGELFF
DNA: TGCGCCAGCAGCTCCCTATACACCGGGGAGCTGTTTTTT
size: -
J: TRBJ2-2
D: -
V: TRBV5-1

CDR3: CSARLWGRRGPDEQYF
DNA: TGCAGTGCTCGCCTGTGGGGGCGGAGAGGCCCCGACGAGCAGTACTTC
size: -
J: TRBJ2-7
D: -
V: TRBV20-1